What follows is one T cell receptor (beta chain) and its context. Clones were sequenced by immunoSEQ multiplex PCR, and TCRdb holds only the in-frame ones, with some missing. The profile covers 37,000 or so clones, with 80% to 95% appearing a single time and 0.75% to 1% taken by the ten largest. This sample is part of a study of ipilimumab plus nivolumab after autologous stem cell transplantation. Germline V lookup: CDR1 SGHNT, CDR2 YYREEE (reference sequence). This CDR3 has 13 amino acids. With 5 bases removed from V and 2 bases from J, the gap between germline ends came to 9 bases. The receptor was derived from a male donor with multiple myeloma. V and J are TRBV5-4 and TRBJ2-3, with D possibly matching TRBD2 (6 bases). Sequences were derived from PBMCs, sampled in a trial of ipilimumab plus nivolumab as post-transplant consolidation. The CDR3 reads CASSWRDTDTQYF. For the CDR3, the DNA is TGTGCCAGCAGTTGGAGGGACACAGATACGCAGTATTTT.